This TCR beta chain was captured by sequencing in a study of T cells in Graves' hyperthyroidism and ophthalmopathy. There were TCR beta CDR3 regions amplified from RNA transcripts. Initially, a first-round RT-PCR of the TCR CDR3 employed the HTBI primer set. Each CDR3 protein gets one entry after TCRdb re-called the multiplex PCR reads with MiXCR. There are about 270,000 distinct CDR3 sequences in the sample; 20% to 25% occur only once, and roughly 60% lies in the top ten. This receptor was identified in a man between 25 and 39 years old with Graves' ophthalmopathy. Source material: blood.

The CDR3: CASSSSTPGQGNIQYF. The CDR3 nucleotides read TGTGCCAGCAGTTCCAGCACCCCGGGACAGGGGAACATTCAGTACTTC. This sequence joins TRBV6-5 and TRBJ2-4; 10 bases agree with TRBD1. The CDR3 extends over 16 amino acids. Germline V gives CDR1 MNHEY, CDR2 SVGAGI. Unmatched junction bases numbered 10, after V lost 4 bases and J lost 7 bases.